The 26 T cell receptor beta chains reported below all come from one sample, sequenced in a study. TCRdb re-analysed the RT-PCR reads in MiXCR, keeping a single row per CDR3 protein. The sample yields 550,000 to 750,000 distinct CDR3 sequences, over 12% seen once. Sequencing input: memory CD4+ T cells from blood. These receptor sequences come from a female donor in good health, serving as a healthy control.

This clonotype was observed many times. V and J are TRBV24-1 and TRBJ2-6, with a weak D call TRBD1 (5 bases). V was shortened by 3 bases and J by 0 bases, with 8 bases between the two germline ends. Germline values: CDR1 KGHDR, CDR2 SFDVKD. The CDR3 is 16 residues long. CDR3 sequence (DNA): TGTGCCACCAGTGATCAGACAGCCTCTGGGGCCAACGTCCTGACTTTC. Translation gives CATSDQTASGANVLTF.

The rearrangement links TRBV20-1 to TRBJ1-5; D not certain. Germline CDR1 is DFQATT and CDR2 is SNEGSKA (reference sequence). V gave up 4 bases and J gave up 1 base, with 8 bases separating them. The CDR3 totals 13 residues. CDR3 sequence: CSAKGPSNQPQHF. The CDR3 DNA sequence: TGCAGTGCTAAGGGTCCGAGCAATCAGCCCCAGCATTTT.

This clonotype was detected a few times. The J gene is TRBJ2-7, the V gene TRBV24-1, with 14 positions matching TRBD2. Germline V gene lookup returns CDR1 KGHDR and CDR2 SFDVKD. Trimming removed 3 bases from V and 5 bases from J; junction bases left unmatched: 5. This CDR3 spans 16 amino acids. Here the CDR3 reads CATSDGQTSGRDEQYF. Here the CDR3 DNA reads TGTGCCACCAGTGATGGGCAGACTAGCGGGAGGGACGAGCAGTACTTC.

There are a few counts of this clonotype. The chain has TRBV7-9 and TRBJ2-5; D might be TRBD2 (5 bases). V was cut by 5 bases and J by 3 bases, with 16 bases left in between. Germline CDR1 and CDR2: SEHNR and FQNEAQ (reference sequence). The CDR3 is 15 amino acids. The CDR3 here is CASSPGIIPEETQYF. The DNA for the CDR3 is TGTGCCAGCAGCCCCGGGATAATACCTGAAGAGACCCAGTACTTC.

This clonotype was recorded at least ten times. The genes are TRBV20-1 and TRBJ2-1, with D unresolved. CDR3 length equals 11 residues. In germline, CDR1 is DFQATT, CDR2 SNEGSKA (reference sequence). Trimming removed 3 bases from V and 9 bases from J, with 9 bases in between. CDR3: CSASPAFEQFF. The CDR3 nucleotides read TGCAGTGCTAGTCCCGCCTTTGAGCAGTTCTTC.

The chain carries TRBV6-5 and TRBJ1-2, with D perhaps matching TRBD1 (6 bases). Germline V lookup: CDR1 MNHEY, CDR2 SVGAGI. Trimming pared 4 bases from V and 2 bases from J, leaving 17 bases between. CDR3 length equals 16 residues. The CDR3 reads CASSSRGQGSNYGYTF. In DNA, the CDR3 is TGTGCCAGCAGTTCACGGGGGCAGGGCTCAAACTATGGCTACACCTTC.

In this sample, this clonotype turned up many times. V usage is TRBV29-1 and J usage is TRBJ1-2; 7 bases match TRBD1. Germline-derived CDR1 and CDR2 are SQVTM and ANQGSEA. CDR3 size: 13 residues. Unmatched junction bases numbered 8, after V lost 6 bases and J lost 4 bases. The CDR3 region has the DNA TGCAGCGTCCGACTCGGGACAGCCTATGGCTACACCTTC. Residues: CSVRLGTAYGYTF. Supplemented by reference TRBV29-1 and TRBJ1-2, the full variable domain reads SAVISQKPSRDICQRGTSLTIQCQVDSQVTMMFWYRQQPGQSLTLIATANQGSEATYESGFVIDKFPISRPNLTFSTLTVSNMSPEDSSIYLCSVRLGTAYGYTFGSGTRLTVV.

This clonotype was recorded a few times. The chain combines TRBV20-1 with TRBJ1-6; possibly TRBD1 for D (6 bases). Trimming removed 0 bases from V and 8 bases from J, with 17 bases in between. Germline V gene lookup returns CDR1 DFQATT and CDR2 SNEGSKA (reference sequence). CDR3 length equals 16 residues. The CDR3 DNA reads as TGCAGTGCTAGAGATATTAGGGGGAGTGGTGATTCACCCCTCCACTTT. This codes for CSARDIRGSGDSPLHF.

DNA of the CDR3: TGCGCCAGCAGCGCGCAACCGGGACAGGGGGCCACTGAAGCTTTCTTT. It yields the protein CASSAQPGQGATEAFF. The rearrangement joins TRBV5-1 to TRBJ1-1, with 12 bases that match TRBD1. V gave up 4 bases and J gave up 4 bases; unmatched junction bases: 8. This CDR3 spans 16 amino acids. In germline, CDR1 is SGHRS, CDR2 YFSETQ.

This clonotype was recorded at least ten times. The chain has TRBV4-1 and TRBJ2-1; 9 bases line up with TRBD2. CDR3 length: 15 amino acids. Germline CDR1 MGHRA, CDR2 YSYEKL. The ends lost 8 bases at V and 8 bases at J; junction bases unmatched: 13. Written as DNA, the CDR3 is TGCGCCAGCGGAGTACGATTAGCGGGAGTCTATGAGCAGTTCTTC. Protein product: CASGVRLAGVYEQFF.

On this clonotype: Mismatch with germline at one junction end may stem from a read error. This chain connects TRBV10-3 to TRBJ2-7; 8 bases are a match to TRBD1. CDR3 length: 13 amino acids. Germline lookup yields CDR1 ENHRY and CDR2 SYGVKD. The CDR3 here is CAATPRTGFEHYF. DNA for the CDR3: TGTGCCGCGACGCCCCGGACAGGGTTCGAGCACTACTTC.

The V gene is TRBV4-2, the J gene TRBJ2-5; the D call may be TRBD1 or TRBD2 (6 bases each). Trimming pared 4 bases from V and 11 bases from J, leaving 26 bases between. The germline V gene has CDR1 LGHNA and CDR2 YNFKEQ. The CDR3 is 16 amino acids. The CDR3: CASSPGGGVSYNEQYF. CDR3 in DNA: TGTGCCAGCAGCCCTGGGGGCGGGGTTTCCTACAATGAGCAGTACTTC.

This clonotype was seen ten or more times. A junction end diverges from the germline sequence, so it may reflect a read error. This sequence joins TRBV10-3 and TRBJ1-1, with TRBD1 matching 7 bases. CDR3 size: 15 residues. Germline V gives CDR1 ENHRY, CDR2 SYGVKD. The chain's CDR3 is CASHTPGQSNSEAFF. CDR3 in DNA: TGTGCCAGCCATACCCCGGGACAGTCGAACTCTGAAGCTTTCTTT.

This clonotype was seen a handful of times. V usage is TRBV6-2 or TRBV6-3 and J usage is TRBJ1-3; 10 bases are shared with TRBD1. The V and J ends lost 1 base and 8 bases, in that order; junction bases with no gene match: 8. CDR3 length: 16 amino acids. The germline CDR1 and CDR2 sequences are MNHEY and SVGEGT. CDR3 DNA sequence: TGTGCCAGCAGTTACTATACGGGGACAGGGGAGTACACCATATATTTT. Translated, it gives CASSYYTGTGEYTIYF.

This clonotype was seen a few times. The rearrangement joins TRBV7-2 to TRBJ2-7; D not resolved. V was trimmed by 5 bases and J by 6 bases, leaving 11 bases between them. This CDR3 has 12 residues. The germline V gene encodes CDR1 SGHTA and CDR2 FQGNSA. In DNA form, the CDR3 reads TGTGCCAGCAGCCTTAGGCCTCTCGAGCAGTACTTC. Encoded protein: CASSLRPLEQYF.

The table lists this clonotype with a few counts. This chain connects TRBV10-3 to TRBJ2-2; 11 bases are shared with TRBD2. The CDR3 is 17 residues long. The V and J ends lost 5 bases and 7 bases, in that order; junction bases with no gene match: 12. Germline V CDR1 and CDR2: ENHRY, SYGVKD. Here the CDR3 reads CAISTTFSGGAVGELFF. CDR3 sequence (DNA): TGTGCCATCAGTACTACTTTTAGCGGGGGGGCTGTCGGGGAGCTGTTTTTT.

This rearrangement joins TRBV5-1 to TRBJ2-1; perhaps TRBD2 as D (6 bases). V was cut by 4 bases and J by 3 bases, with 14 bases left in between. The germline V gene encodes CDR1 SGHRS and CDR2 YFSETQ. The CDR3 sequence is 15 residues long. In nucleotides, the CDR3 is TGCGCCAGCAGCACTAGCCGGAGTGTCTACAATGAGCAGTTCTTC. It translates to CASSTSRSVYNEQFF.

The chain has TRBV6-2 or TRBV6-3 and TRBJ2-1; D is unresolved. V lost 4 bases and J lost 7, with 8 bases in between. The germline V gene has CDR1 MNHEY and CDR2 SVGEGT. The CDR3 contains 12 residues. The CDR3 sequence is CASSSGFNEQFF. CDR3 nucleotide sequence: TGTGCCAGCAGTTCCGGGTTTAATGAGCAGTTCTTC.

This clonotype occurred a few times. This may arise from a read error, as a much more abundant clone is one base away. The V call is TRBV7-9, the J call TRBJ2-2; TRBD2 aligns across 8 bases. Per the germline V gene, CDR1 is SEHNR and CDR2 is FQNEAQ (reference sequence). J gave up 1 base and V 5 bases, and 3 bases lay outside the gene matches. The CDR3 has 15 amino acids. CDR3 nucleotide sequence: TGTGCCAGCAGCATCACTAGCGGGAACACCGGGGAGCTGTTTTTT. This translates into CASSITSGNTGELFF.

The chain is built from TRBV6-2 or TRBV6-3 and TRBJ1-3, with D uncertain. This CDR3 is built from 14 residues. Germline V gene data show CDR1 as MNHEY and CDR2 as SVGEGT. The V end lost 4 bases, the J end lost 4 bases, and 11 bases lay between the germline ends. CDR3 loop: CASSSMTEGNTIYF. The CDR3 coding sequence is TGTGCCAGCAGTTCCATGACCGAAGGAAACACCATATATTTT.

This clonotype was counted between two and nine times. The V and J genes are TRBV20-1 and TRBJ2-5; D may be TRBD2 (7 bases). V lost 1 base and J lost 5, with 14 bases in between. The CDR3 contains 14 residues. CDR1 and CDR2 (germline): DFQATT, SNEGSKA (reference sequence). The CDR3 region is CSARVSRGGETQYF. The CDR3 bases are TGCAGTGCTAGAGTCTCCAGGGGAGGGGAGACCCAGTACTTC.

Ten or more counts support this clonotype. The genes are TRBV6-5 and TRBJ2-1; TRBD2 aligns across 11 bases. The V segment lost 4 bases and the J segment 4 bases; nucleotides outside the gene matches: 6. This CDR3 contains 16 residues. CDR1 MNHEY and CDR2 SVGAGI come from the germline V gene. The CDR3: CASSSLTSGTYNEQFF. For the CDR3, the DNA is TGTGCCAGCAGTTCTTTGACTAGCGGGACTTACAATGAGCAGTTCTTC.

There are a few counts of this clonotype. V is TRBV28 and J is TRBJ2-5; no definite D call. CDR1 and CDR2 from the germline V gene are MDHEN and SYDVKM. The CDR3 has 12 residues. V was shortened by 4 bases and J by 7 bases, with 10 bases between the two germline ends. CDR3 sequence reads: CASSSVLGTQYF. The CDR3 DNA sequence: TGTGCCAGCAGTTCGGTATTAGGGACCCAGTACTTC.

A few counts support this clonotype. The CDR3 bases are TGCAGTGCTAGAGACTGGAGGGGGGGCGGGAACTACGAGCAGTACTTC. It is translated as CSARDWRGGGNYEQYF. The rearrangement uses TRBV20-1 and TRBJ2-7; possibly TRBD2 for D (7 bases). Per germline, CDR1 DFQATT and CDR2 SNEGSKA (reference sequence). With 0 bases removed from V and 3 bases from J, the gap between germline ends came to 18 bases. This CDR3 is built from 16 residues.

This clonotype has at least ten counts. The V and J genes are TRBV20-1 and TRBJ1-3; 9 bases match TRBD1. The germline V gene has CDR1 DFQATT and CDR2 SNEGSKA (reference sequence). V shed 5 bases and J 2 bases; nucleotides not matched to a gene: 7. This CDR3 is built from 15 residues. Here the CDR3 reads CSAPVTGGPGNTIYF. DNA for the CDR3: TGCAGTGCTCCAGTTACAGGGGGCCCTGGAAACACCATATATTTT.

This rearrangement joins TRBV24-1 to TRBJ2-2; D not resolved. Deletions cut 5 bases from V and 2 bases from J, with 5 bases between. Germline V gene sequence: CDR1 KGHDR, CDR2 SFDVKD. CDR3 length equals 13 residues. CDR3 in amino acids: CATSGRNTGELFF. The DNA of the CDR3 is TGTGCCACCAGTGGACGAAACACCGGGGAGCTGTTTTTT.